Sequencing of this T cell receptor (beta chain) was carried out in a study of T cell responses to AZD1222 COVID-19 vaccine. The CDR3 has 13 residues. V was shortened by 5 bases and J by 2 bases, with 7 bases between the two germline ends. Germline V gene data show CDR1 as SNHLY and CDR2 as FYNNEI. Doses given second, at about 4 or about 12 weeks, were pooled. Of note for this clone: Antigen: not known.

Measured with immunoSEQ multiplex PCR; TCRdb has only the in-frame clones, and not every one. The sample has roughly 99,000 clones, approximately 90% seen once. Broader study findings: Without day 14 samples, only post-peak T cell repertoires were studied. Donors skewed white British and female; clonal diversity was possibly underestimated. Among those given AZD1222, only five to seven were seropositive at baseline.

The chain employs TRBV2 and TRBJ1-5; possibly TRBD1 for D (5 bases). This specimen was peripheral blood, taken 28 days after the second AZD1222 dose. The TCR sequence derives from an adult who received the AZD1222 COVID-19 vaccine. CDR3 region: CASSLTGNQPQHF. CDR3 in DNA: TGTGCCAGCAGTTTGACAGGCAATCAGCCCCAGCATTTT.